Presented here are 22 T cell receptor beta chains from one specimen sequenced in a study of T cell responses to AZD1222 COVID-19 vaccine. The data were produced by immunoSEQ multiplex PCR, yet TCRdb's version contains in-frame clones alone and is incomplete. The sample has 150,000 to 200,000 clones, 90% seen once; the top ten hold about 3%. Sequencing used peripheral blood, obtained on day 0 of AZD1222 vaccination. The source of these receptors is an adult in good health.

The gene calls are TRBV12-5 and TRBJ2-3; 7 nucleotides match TRBD2. Germline values: CDR1 LGHNT, CDR2 FRNRAP. V was clipped by 8 bases and J by 4 bases; unmatched bases: 12. This CDR3 is 15 amino acids long. The DNA of the CDR3 is TGTGCTAGTATGTATCGGGGGGTAGAAGCAGATACGCAGTATTTT. Its protein product is CASMYRGVEADTQYF.

This rearrangement joins TRBV6-5 to TRBJ2-2, with D tentatively TRBD2 (6 bases). The CDR3 covers 14 residues. Germline-derived CDR1 and CDR2 are MNHEY and SVGAGI. Trimming pared 8 bases from V and 4 bases from J, leaving 14 bases between. The CDR3 coding sequence is TGTGCCAGCCTGCCCCGGGGGAGCACCGGGGAGCTGTTTTTT. This sequence encodes CASLPRGSTGELFF.

The V and J genes are TRBV9 and TRBJ1-1; D not certain. V dropped 0 bases and J dropped 4 bases, with 7 bases sitting between them. This CDR3 has 13 residues. Germline V lookup: CDR1 SGDLS, CDR2 YYNGEE. The CDR3 nucleotides read TGTGCCAGCAGCGTAGGTTCACGCACTGAAGCTTTCTTT. This sequence encodes CASSVGSRTEAFF.

The chain links TRBV7-9 to TRBJ2-7; D gene unclear. The CDR3 extends over 13 amino acids. V was clipped by 1 base and J by 4 bases, with 8 bases between them. Per germline, CDR1 SEHNR and CDR2 FQNEAQ (reference sequence). The CDR3 DNA follows: TGTGCCAGCAGCTTAGATCCCAATTACGAGCAGTACTTC. Translated, it gives CASSLDPNYEQYF.

The chain carries TRBV7-2 and TRBJ1-1; D call uncertain. Germline V gene lookup returns CDR1 SGHTA and CDR2 FQGNSA. V dropped 2 bases and J dropped 8 bases, with 12 bases sitting between them. CDR3 length: 13 residues. Here the CDR3 DNA reads TGTGCCAGCAGCTTAAAAGGAGGAACCGAAGCTTTCTTT. It specifies CASSLKGGTEAFF.

This clone was detected once. The chain joins TRBV7-6 to TRBJ2-1; no clear D. The CDR3 sequence is 12 residues long. V gave up 0 bases and J gave up 9 bases, with 6 bases separating them. Looked up from germline, CDR1 is SGHVS and CDR2 is FNYEAQ. CDR3: CASSLARGEQFF. CDR3 in DNA: TGTGCCAGCAGCTTAGCCCGAGGTGAGCAGTTCTTC. Supplemented by reference TRBV7-6 and TRBJ2-1, the full variable domain reads GAGVSQSPRYKVTKRGQDVALRCDPISGHVSLYWYRQALGQGPEFLTYFNYEAQQDKSGLPNDRFSAERPEGSISTLTIQRTEQRDSAMYRCASSLARGEQFFGPGTRLTVL.

This clone was recorded once. V gene TRBV12-3 or TRBV12-4 combines with J gene TRBJ1-6; D is unresolved. The CDR3 runs 13 residues. Trimming shortened V by 6 bases and J by 0 bases, and 3 bases separated the two germline ends. CDR3: CASRGSYNSPLHF. In nucleotides, the CDR3 is TGTGCCAGCAGGGGCTCCTATAATTCACCCCTCCACTTT.

This clone was seen once. The V gene is TRBV19, the J gene TRBJ1-4; D is uncertain. Germline V gene sequence: CDR1 LNHDA, CDR2 SQIVND (reference sequence). V gave up 3 bases and J gave up 6 bases, with 5 bases separating them. The CDR3 extends over 12 amino acids. The CDR3 DNA follows: TGTGCCAGTAGTATGTCATATGAAAAACTGTTTTTT. Its translation is CASSMSYEKLFF. Drawing the rest from reference TRBV19 and TRBJ1-4, the complete variable domain is DGGITQSPKYLFRKEGQNVTLSCEQNLNHDAMYWYRQDPGQGLRLIYYSQIVNDFQKGDIAEGYSVSREKKESFPLTVTSAQKNPTAFYLCASSMSYEKLFFGSGTQLSVL.

This chain uses TRBV4-2 with TRBJ1-2, with 8 bases identical to TRBD1. Trimming at V came to 1 base and at J to 3 bases, leaving 7 bases not matched to a gene. Germline-derived CDR1 and CDR2 are LGHNA and YNFKEQ. The CDR3 is made up of 16 amino acids. Here the CDR3 reads CASSQGSDRAHYGYTF. Written as DNA, the CDR3 is TGTGCCAGCAGCCAAGGGTCGGACAGGGCACACTATGGCTACACCTTC.

This sequence joins TRBV7-2 and TRBJ1-1, with D hard to call. The V and J ends lost 4 bases and 1 base respectively, with 10 bases between them. This CDR3 is 14 amino acids long. The germline CDR1 and CDR2 sequences are SGHTA and FQGNSA. Written as DNA, the CDR3 is TGTGCCAGCAGCTCAGGAAGGGCGAACACTGAAGCTTTCTTT. This translates into CASSSGRANTEAFF.

For the CDR3, the DNA is TGTGCCAGCAGTTCTTTAGCCCGCCTAACCTACGAGCAGTACTTC. Protein product: CASSSLARLTYEQYF. The chain uses TRBV6-2 or TRBV6-3 and TRBJ2-7, with D unclear. Germline CDR1 is MNHEY and CDR2 is SVGEGT. CDR3 size: 15 residues. The ends were cut back, 4 bases at V and 2 bases at J, with 15 bases in the middle.

The rearrangement joins TRBV5-4 to TRBJ1-2; TRBD1 agrees at 9 bases. The junction had 5 bases not matched to a gene; V was cut back by 1 base and J by 4 bases. The CDR3 spans 15 residues. The germline V gene encodes CDR1 SGHNT and CDR2 YYREEE (reference sequence). The CDR3 region has the DNA TGTGCCAGCAGCTTGAGGACAGGGGAAATCTATGGCTACACCTTC. Translated: CASSLRTGEIYGYTF.

The chain couples TRBV4-2 to TRBJ1-1; D may be TRBD1 (6 bases). The CDR3 runs to 15 residues. Trimming pared 0 bases from V and 0 bases from J, leaving 8 bases between. The germline gives CDR1 LGHNA, CDR2 YNFKEQ. The CDR3 loop reads CASSQDWGLNTEAFF. The CDR3 DNA sequence: TGTGCCAGCAGCCAAGATTGGGGGCTGAACACTGAAGCTTTCTTT.

V gene TRBV11-1 combines with J gene TRBJ2-3; D uncertain. This CDR3 region has 15 residues. With 1 base removed from V and 5 bases from J, the gap between germline ends came to 13 bases. The germline V gene encodes CDR1 SGHAT and CDR2 FQDESV (reference sequence). The CDR3 protein is CASSLGDARRDTQYF. CDR3 coding DNA: TGTGCCAGCAGCTTAGGAGACGCAAGACGAGATACGCAGTATTTT.

The V and J genes are TRBV2 and TRBJ2-2; tentative D call: TRBD2 (6 bases). Trimming pared 1 base from V and 11 bases from J, leaving 11 bases between. This CDR3 comprises 13 residues. In germline, CDR1 is SNHLY, CDR2 FYNNEI. The CDR3 DNA reads as TGTGCCAGCAGTGAAGGACTAGTTGGTGAGCTGTTTTTT. Translating it yields CASSEGLVGELFF.

This chain links TRBV7-3 with TRBJ2-3, with D possibly being TRBD2 (6 bases). This CDR3 comprises 16 residues. V shed 5 bases and J shed 6 bases, with 21 bases lying between them. Germline V gene data show CDR1 as SGHTA and CDR2 as FQGTGA. The CDR3 is CASSPTIAARGDTQYF. CDR3 coding DNA: TGTGCCAGCAGCCCGACGATAGCGGCTCGGGGGGATACGCAGTATTTT.

The chain combines TRBV18 with TRBJ2-2; TRBD2 agrees at 8 bases. V lost 3 bases, J lost 5 bases, and 11 bases stayed unmatched. Germline V gene data show CDR1 as KGHSH and CDR2 as LQKENI. The CDR3 length is 17 residues. The CDR3 spells CASSPSGGGPQTGELFF. The CDR3 DNA sequence: TGTGCCAGCTCACCCTCCGGGGGGGGGCCACAGACCGGGGAGCTGTTTTTT.

The chain is built from TRBV30 and TRBJ2-3, with 7 nucleotides matching TRBD2. CDR1 GTSNPN and CDR2 SVGIG come from the germline V gene (reference sequence). The V and J ends lost 2 bases and 9 bases, in that order; junction bases with no gene match: 8. This CDR3 is 13 amino acids long. CDR3 bases: TGTGCCTGGAGTTGGGTGGGGGGGTTCACGCAGTATTTT. This sequence encodes CAWSWVGGFTQYF.

This clone occurred once. V gene TRBV3-1 (or the pseudogene TRBV3-2) combines with J gene TRBJ2-3, with D unclear. The V end lost 0 bases, the J end lost 6 bases, and 10 bases lay between the germline ends. Germline V gene data show CDR1 as LGHDT and CDR2 as YNNKEL (reference sequence). This CDR3 spans 14 amino acids. The CDR3 loop reads CASSQDYTGDTQYF. In DNA form, the CDR3 reads TGTGCCAGCAGCCAAGATTACACCGGCGATACGCAGTATTTT.

This clone was picked up a small number of times. The genes are TRBV5-1 and TRBJ1-2, with 10 positions matching TRBD1. The CDR3 runs 14 residues. Per the germline V gene, CDR1 is SGHRS and CDR2 is YFSETQ. Germline trimming cut 6 bases from V and 4 bases from J; bases unmatched to any gene: 6. The CDR3 spells CASTPGTGVYGYTF. CDR3 nucleotide sequence: TGCGCCAGCACCCCGGGGACAGGGGTCTATGGCTACACCTTC.

The CDR3 DNA sequence: TGTGCCTGGAGTGTGAGTTTAGGGATCATCACAGATACGCAGTATTTT. Its protein product is CAWSVSLGIITDTQYF. The chain uses TRBV30 and TRBJ2-3; no definite D call. Trimming took 0 bases from V and 2 from J, leaving 15 bases between them. The CDR3 has 16 amino acids. The germline V gene has CDR1 GTSNPN and CDR2 SVGIG (reference sequence). Based on the CDR3 plus reference TRBV30 and TRBJ2-3, the full variable domain is SQTIHQWPATLVQPVGSPLSLECTVEGTSNPNLYWYRQAAGRGLQLLFYSVGIGQISSEVPQNLSASRPQDRQFILSSKKLLLSDSGFYLCAWSVSLGIITDTQYFGPGTRLTVL.

This clone was found a few times. This rearrangement joins TRBV9 to TRBJ1-2; no definite D call. Trimming stripped 3 bases from V and 2 bases from J, with 8 bases between. The CDR3 spans 13 residues. Germline CDR1 reads SGDLS; CDR2 reads YYNGEE. CDR3 nucleotides: TGTGCCAGCAGCGCGGACGGAAACTATGGCTACACCTTC. Translated, it gives CASSADGNYGYTF.